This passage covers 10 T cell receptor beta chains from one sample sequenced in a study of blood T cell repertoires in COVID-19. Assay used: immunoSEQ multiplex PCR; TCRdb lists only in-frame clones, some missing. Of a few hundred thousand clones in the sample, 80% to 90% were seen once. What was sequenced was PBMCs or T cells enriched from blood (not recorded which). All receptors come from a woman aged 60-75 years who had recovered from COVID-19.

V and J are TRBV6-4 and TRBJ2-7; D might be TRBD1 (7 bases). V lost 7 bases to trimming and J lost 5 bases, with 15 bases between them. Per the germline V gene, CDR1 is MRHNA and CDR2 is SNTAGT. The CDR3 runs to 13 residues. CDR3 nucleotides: TGTGCCAGCACCCCGCCAGGGGGGCACGAGCAGTACGTC. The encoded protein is CASTPPGGHEQYV.

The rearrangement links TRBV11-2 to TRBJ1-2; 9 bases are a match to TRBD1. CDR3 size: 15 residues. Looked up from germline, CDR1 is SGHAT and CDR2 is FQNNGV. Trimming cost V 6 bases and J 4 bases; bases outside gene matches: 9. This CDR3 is CASRNRTGALYGYTF. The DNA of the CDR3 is TGTGCCAGCAGAAACCGGACAGGGGCCCTCTATGGCTACACCTTC. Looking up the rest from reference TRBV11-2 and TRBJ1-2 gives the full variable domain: EAGVAQSPRYKIIEKRQSVAFWCNPISGHATLYWYQQILGQGPKLLIQFQNNGVVDDSQLPKDRFSAERLKGVDSTLKIQPAKLEDSAVYLCASRNRTGALYGYTFGSGTRLTVV.

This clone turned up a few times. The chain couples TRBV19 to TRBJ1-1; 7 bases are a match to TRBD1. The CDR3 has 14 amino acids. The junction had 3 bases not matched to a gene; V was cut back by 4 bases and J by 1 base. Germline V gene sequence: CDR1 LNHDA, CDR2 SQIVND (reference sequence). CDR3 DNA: TGTGCCAGTAGTAGGGGACAGTCGAACACTGAAGCTTTCTTT. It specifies CASSRGQSNTEAFF.

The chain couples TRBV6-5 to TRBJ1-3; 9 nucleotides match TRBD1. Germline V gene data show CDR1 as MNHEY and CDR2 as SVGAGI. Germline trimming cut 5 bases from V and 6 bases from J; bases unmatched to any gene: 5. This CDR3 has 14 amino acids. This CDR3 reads CASSLDRGANTIYF. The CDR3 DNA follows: TGTGCCAGCAGTCTCGACAGGGGGGCAAACACCATATATTTT.

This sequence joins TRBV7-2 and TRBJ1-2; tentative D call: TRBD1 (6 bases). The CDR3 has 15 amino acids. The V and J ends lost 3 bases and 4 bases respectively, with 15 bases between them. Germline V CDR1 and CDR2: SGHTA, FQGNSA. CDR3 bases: TGTGCCAGCAGCTTGGGACACGGGGCGGCCTATGGCTACACCTTC. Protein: CASSLGHGAAYGYTF.

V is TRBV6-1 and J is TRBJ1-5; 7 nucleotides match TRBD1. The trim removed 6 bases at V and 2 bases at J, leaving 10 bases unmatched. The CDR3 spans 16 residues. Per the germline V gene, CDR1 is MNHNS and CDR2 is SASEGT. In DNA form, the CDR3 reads TGTGCCAGCAGAGAACGGAACGACAGGGGCAATCAGCCCCAGCATTTT. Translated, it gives CASRERNDRGNQPQHF.

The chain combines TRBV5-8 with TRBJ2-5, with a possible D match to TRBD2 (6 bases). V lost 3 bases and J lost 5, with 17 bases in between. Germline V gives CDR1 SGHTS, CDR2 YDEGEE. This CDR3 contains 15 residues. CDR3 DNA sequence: TGTGCCAGCAGCTCTCGACAGATTGGGGGGGAGACCCAGTACTTC. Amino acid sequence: CASSSRQIGGETQYF. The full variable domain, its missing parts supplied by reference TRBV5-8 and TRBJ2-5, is EAGVTQSPTHLIKTRGQQATLRCSPISGHTSVYWYQQALGLGLQFLLWYDEGEERNRGNFPPRFSGRQFPNYSSELNVNALELEDSALYLCASSSRQIGGETQYFGPGTRLLVL.

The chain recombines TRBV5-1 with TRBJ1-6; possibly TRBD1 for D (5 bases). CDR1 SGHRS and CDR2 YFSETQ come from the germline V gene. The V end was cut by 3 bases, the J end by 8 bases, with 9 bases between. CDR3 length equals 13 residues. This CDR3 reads CASSWGGDSPLHF. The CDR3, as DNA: TGCGCCAGCAGCTGGGGGGGGGATTCACCCCTCCACTTT. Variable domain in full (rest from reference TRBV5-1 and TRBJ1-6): KAGVTQTPRYLIKTRGQQVTLSCSPISGHRSVSWYQQTPGQGLQFLFEYFSETQRNKGNFPGRFSGRQFSNSRSEMNVSTLELGDSALYLCASSWGGDSPLHFGNGTRLTVT.

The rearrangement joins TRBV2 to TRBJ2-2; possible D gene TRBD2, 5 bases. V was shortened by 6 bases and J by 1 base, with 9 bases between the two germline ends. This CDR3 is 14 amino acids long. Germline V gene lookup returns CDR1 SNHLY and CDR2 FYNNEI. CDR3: CASRVGGNTGELFF. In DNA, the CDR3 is TGTGCCAGCAGGGTTGGAGGGAACACCGGGGAGCTGTTTTTT.

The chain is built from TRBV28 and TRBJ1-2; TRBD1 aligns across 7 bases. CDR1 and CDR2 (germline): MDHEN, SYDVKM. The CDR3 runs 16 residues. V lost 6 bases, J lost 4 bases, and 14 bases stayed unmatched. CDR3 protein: CASSLPSEQGIYGYTF. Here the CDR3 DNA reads TGTGCCAGCAGCTTGCCCAGCGAACAGGGGATCTATGGCTACACCTTC.